This T cell receptor (beta chain) was sequenced for a study of T cell repertoires in cytomegalovirus infection. Study-wide results and caveats: People with CMV and the relevant HLA were identified by cumulative public TCR beta family frequency. CMV-specific HLA-C-restricted TCR beta clonotypes dominated the ex vivo response.

In the case of this clonotype: What it binds is unknown.

This CDR3 spans 13 amino acids. Trimming stripped 4 bases from V and 6 bases from J, with 13 bases between. The V gene's germline CDR1 is SEHNR and CDR2 FQNEAQ (reference sequence). MiXCR was run by TCRdb on the reads, yielding one entry per CDR3 protein. The repertoire holds roughly 300,000 distinct CDR3 sequences, with over 7.5% as singletons. This sequence was found in a human donor in good health (CMV status not recorded). Some clones in this sample may be carry-over from other donors' samples. This chain links TRBV7-9 with TRBJ2-7; unclear D gene. Sample: PBMCs. CDR3 coding DNA: TGTGCCAGCAGCTCGACTTCTAGTGGCGAGCAGTACTTC. Protein: CASSSTSSGEQYF.